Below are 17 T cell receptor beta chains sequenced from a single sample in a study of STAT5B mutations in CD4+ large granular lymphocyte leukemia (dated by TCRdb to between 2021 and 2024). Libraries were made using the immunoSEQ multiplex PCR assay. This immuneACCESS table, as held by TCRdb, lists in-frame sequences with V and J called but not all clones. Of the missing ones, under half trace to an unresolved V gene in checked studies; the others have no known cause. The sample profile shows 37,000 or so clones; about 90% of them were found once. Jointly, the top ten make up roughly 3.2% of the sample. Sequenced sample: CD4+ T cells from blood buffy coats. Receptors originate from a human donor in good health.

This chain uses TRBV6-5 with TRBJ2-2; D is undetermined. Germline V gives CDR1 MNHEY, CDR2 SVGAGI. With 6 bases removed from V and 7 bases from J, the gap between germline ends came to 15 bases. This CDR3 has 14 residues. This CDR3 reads CASSNLMVRGELFF. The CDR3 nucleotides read TGTGCCAGCAGCAACCTGATGGTTCGCGGGGAGCTGTTTTTT.

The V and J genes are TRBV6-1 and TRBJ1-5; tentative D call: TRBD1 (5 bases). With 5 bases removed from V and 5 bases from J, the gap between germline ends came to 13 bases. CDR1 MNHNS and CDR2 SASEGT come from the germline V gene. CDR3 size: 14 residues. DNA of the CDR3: TGTGCCAGCAGTTTCCTCGGGGGGGATCAGCCCCAGCATTTT. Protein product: CASSFLGGDQPQHF.

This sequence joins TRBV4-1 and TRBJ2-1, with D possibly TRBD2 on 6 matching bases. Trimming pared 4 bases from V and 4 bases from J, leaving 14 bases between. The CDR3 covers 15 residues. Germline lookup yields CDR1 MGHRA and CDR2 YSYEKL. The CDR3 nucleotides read TGCGCCAGCAGCCTGGGCGGGGCCCTTTACAATGAGCAGTTCTTC. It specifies CASSLGGALYNEQFF.

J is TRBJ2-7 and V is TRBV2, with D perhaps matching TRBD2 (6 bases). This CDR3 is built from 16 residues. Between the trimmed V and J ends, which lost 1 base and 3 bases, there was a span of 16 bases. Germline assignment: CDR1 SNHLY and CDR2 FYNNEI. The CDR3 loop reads CASSEDRGTKFYEQYF. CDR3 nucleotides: TGTGCCAGCAGTGAAGATCGGGGGACCAAATTCTACGAGCAGTACTTC. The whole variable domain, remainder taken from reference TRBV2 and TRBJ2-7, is EPEVTQTPSHQVTQMGQEVILRCVPISNHLYFYWYRQILGQKVEFLVSFYNNEISEKSEIFDDQFSVERPDGSNFTLKIRSTKLEDSAMYFCASSEDRGTKFYEQYFGPGTRLTVT.

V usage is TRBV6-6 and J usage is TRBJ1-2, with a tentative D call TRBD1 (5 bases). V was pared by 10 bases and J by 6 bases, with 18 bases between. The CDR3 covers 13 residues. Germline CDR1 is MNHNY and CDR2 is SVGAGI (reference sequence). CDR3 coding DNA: TGTGCCACCGTCAGGGAGTTAATGGATGGCTACACCTTC. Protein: CATVRELMDGYTF.

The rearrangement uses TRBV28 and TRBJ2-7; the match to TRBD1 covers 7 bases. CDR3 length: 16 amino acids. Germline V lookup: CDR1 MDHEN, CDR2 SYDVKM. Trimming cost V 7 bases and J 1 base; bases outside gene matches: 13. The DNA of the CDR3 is TGTGCCAGCAACGGTCCCCGGACAGGATTTTCCTACGAGCAGTACTTC. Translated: CASNGPRTGFSYEQYF.

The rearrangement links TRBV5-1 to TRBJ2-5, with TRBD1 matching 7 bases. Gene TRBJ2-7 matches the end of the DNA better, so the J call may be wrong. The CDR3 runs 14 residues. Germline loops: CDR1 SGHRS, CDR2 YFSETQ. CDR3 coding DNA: TGCGCCAGCAGCTTGGGCGACAGGGTGTACGAGCAGTACTTC. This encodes CASSLGDRVYEQYF.

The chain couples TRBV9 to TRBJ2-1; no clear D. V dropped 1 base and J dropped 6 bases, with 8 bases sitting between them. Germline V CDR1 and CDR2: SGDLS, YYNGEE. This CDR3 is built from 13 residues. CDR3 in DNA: TGTGCCAGCAGCGTACAAGACGGCAATGAGCAGTTCTTC. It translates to CASSVQDGNEQFF.

The CDR3 here is CAAAGAARTEQYF. The CDR3 nucleotides are TGTGCCGCTGCGGGGGCGGCGCGGACCGAGCAGTACTTC. This chain uses TRBV10-3 with TRBJ2-7; weak D call: TRBD2 (7 bases). Trimming took off 11 bases at V and 6 bases at J, with 20 bases between the two ends. The CDR3 spans 13 residues. Germline V CDR1 and CDR2: ENHRY, SYGVKD.

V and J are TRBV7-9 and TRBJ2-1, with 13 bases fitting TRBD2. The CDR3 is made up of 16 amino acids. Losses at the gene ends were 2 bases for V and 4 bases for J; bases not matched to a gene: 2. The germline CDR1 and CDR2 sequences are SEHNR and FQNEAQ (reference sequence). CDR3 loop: CASSLSGLAGYNEQFF. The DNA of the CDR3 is TGTGCCAGCAGCTTATCGGGACTAGCGGGATACAATGAGCAGTTCTTC.

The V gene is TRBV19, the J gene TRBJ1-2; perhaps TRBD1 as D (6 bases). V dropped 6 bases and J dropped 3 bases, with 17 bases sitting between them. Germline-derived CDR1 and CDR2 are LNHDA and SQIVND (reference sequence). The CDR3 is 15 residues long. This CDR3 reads CASSLDSPKDYGYTF. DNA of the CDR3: TGTGCCAGTAGCCTGGACAGCCCAAAAGACTATGGCTACACCTTC.

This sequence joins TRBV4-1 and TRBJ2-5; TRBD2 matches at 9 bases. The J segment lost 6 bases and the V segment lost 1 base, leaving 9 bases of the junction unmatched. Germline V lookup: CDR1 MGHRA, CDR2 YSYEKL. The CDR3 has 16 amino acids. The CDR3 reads CASSQANSGSLKTQYF. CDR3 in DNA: TGCGCCAGCAGCCAAGCTAATAGCGGGAGTCTGAAGACCCAGTACTTC.

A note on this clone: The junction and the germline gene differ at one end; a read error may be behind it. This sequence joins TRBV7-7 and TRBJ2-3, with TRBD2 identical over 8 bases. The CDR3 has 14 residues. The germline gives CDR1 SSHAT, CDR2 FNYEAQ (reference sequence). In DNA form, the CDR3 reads TGTGCTAGCAGCCCTAGCGGGCGCACAGATACGCAGTATTTT. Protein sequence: CASSPSGRTDTQYF.

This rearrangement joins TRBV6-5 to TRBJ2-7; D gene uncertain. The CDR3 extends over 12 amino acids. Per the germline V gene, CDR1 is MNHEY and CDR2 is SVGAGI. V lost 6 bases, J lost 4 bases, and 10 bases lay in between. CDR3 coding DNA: TGTGCCAGCAGCCTCCCTCAATACGAGCAGTACTTC. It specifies CASSLPQYEQYF.

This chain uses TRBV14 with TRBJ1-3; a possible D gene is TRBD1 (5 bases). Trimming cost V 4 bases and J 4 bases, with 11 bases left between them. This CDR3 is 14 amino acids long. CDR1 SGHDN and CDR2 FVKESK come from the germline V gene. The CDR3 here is CASSPLGPGNTIYF. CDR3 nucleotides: TGTGCCAGCAGCCCCTTGGGGCCCGGAAACACCATATATTTT.

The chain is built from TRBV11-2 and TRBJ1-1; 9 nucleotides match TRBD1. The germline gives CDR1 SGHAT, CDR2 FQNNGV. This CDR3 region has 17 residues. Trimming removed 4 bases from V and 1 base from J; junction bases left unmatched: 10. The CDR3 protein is CASSSRPGTGPNTEAFF. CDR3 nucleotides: TGTGCCAGCAGCTCGCGTCCCGGGACAGGGCCGAACACTGAAGCTTTCTTT.

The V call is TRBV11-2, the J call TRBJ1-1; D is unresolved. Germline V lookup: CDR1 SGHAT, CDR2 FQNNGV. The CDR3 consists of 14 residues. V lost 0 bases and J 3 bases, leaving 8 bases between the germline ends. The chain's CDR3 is CASSLEGVYTEAFF. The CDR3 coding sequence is TGTGCCAGCAGCTTAGAAGGAGTTTACACTGAAGCTTTCTTT.